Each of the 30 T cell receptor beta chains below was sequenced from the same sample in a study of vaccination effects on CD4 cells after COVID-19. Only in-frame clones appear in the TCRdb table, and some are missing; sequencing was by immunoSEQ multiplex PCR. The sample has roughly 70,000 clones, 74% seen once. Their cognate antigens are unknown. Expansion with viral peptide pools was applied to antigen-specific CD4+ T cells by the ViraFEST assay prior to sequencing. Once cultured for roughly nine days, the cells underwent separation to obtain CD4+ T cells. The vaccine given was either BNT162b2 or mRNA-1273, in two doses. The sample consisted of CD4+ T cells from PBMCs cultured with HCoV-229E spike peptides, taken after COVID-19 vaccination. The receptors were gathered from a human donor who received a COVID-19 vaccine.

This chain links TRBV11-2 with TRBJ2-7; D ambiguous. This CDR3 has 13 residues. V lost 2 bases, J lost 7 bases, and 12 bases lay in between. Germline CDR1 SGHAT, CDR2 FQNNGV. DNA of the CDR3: TGTGCCAGCAGCTTATATCCCTCCCATGAGCAGTACGTC. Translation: CASSLYPSHEQYV.

CDR3 loop: CASSPSLGRGSGANVLTF. CDR3 DNA: TGTGCCAGCTCACCTTCGCTGGGCAGGGGATCTGGGGCCAACGTCCTGACTTTC. This sequence joins TRBV18 and TRBJ2-6; weak D call: TRBD1 (6 bases). Germline CDR1 and CDR2: KGHSH and LQKENI. V lost 3 bases and J 1 base, leaving 16 bases between the germline ends. The CDR3 sequence is 18 residues long.

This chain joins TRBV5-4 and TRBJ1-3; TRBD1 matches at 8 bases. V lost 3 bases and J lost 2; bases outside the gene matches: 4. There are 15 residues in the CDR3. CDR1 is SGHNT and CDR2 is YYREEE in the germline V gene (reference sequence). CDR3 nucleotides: TGTGCCAGCAGCTCCCAGGGGGCACCTGGAAACACCATATATTTT. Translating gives CASSSQGAPGNTIYF.

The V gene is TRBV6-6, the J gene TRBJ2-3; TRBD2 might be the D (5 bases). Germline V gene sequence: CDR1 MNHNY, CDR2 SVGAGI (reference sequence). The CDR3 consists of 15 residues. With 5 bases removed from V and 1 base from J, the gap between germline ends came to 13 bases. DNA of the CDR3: TGTGCCAGCAGTCCTCGTTTCGGGGGCACAGATACGCAGTATTTT. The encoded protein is CASSPRFGGTDTQYF.

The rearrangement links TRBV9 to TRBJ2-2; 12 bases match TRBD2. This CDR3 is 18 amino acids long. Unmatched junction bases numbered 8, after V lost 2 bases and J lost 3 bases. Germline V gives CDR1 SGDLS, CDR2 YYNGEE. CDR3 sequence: CASSVRLAGGPDTGELFF. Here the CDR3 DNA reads TGTGCCAGCAGCGTGAGGCTAGCGGGGGGGCCGGACACCGGGGAGCTGTTTTTT.

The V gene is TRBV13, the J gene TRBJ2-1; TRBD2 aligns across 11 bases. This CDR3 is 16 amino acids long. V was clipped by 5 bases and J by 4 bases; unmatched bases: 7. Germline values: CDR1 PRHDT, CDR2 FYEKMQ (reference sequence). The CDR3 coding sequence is TGTGCCAGCAGCACAAGAACTAGCGGGGGTTACAATGAGCAGTTCTTC. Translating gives CASSTRTSGGYNEQFF.

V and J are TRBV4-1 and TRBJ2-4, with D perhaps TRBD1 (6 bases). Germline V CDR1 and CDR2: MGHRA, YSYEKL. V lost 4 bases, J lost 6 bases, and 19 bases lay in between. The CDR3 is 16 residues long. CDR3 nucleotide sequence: TGCGCCAGCAGCCTTGCCCTCGGGACAACGTTAAACATTCAGTACTTC. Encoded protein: CASSLALGTTLNIQYF.

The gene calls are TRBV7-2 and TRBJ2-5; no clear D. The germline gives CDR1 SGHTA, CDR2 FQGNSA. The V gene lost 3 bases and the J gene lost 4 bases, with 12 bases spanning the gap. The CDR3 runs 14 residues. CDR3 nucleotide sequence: TGTGCCAGCAGCTTGAGTGGGGTCGGAGAGACCCAGTACTTC. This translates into CASSLSGVGETQYF.

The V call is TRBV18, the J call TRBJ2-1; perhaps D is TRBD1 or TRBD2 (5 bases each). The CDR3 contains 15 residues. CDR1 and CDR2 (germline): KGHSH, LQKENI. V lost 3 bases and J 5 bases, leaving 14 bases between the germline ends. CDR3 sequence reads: CASSPGPLTHNEQFF. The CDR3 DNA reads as TGTGCCAGCTCACCGGGACCCCTTACCCACAATGAGCAGTTCTTC.

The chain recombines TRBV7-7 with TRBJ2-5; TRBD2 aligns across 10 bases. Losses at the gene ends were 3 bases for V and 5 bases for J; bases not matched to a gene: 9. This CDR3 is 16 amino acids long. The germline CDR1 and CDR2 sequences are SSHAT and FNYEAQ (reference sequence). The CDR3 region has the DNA TGTGCCAGCAGCTTTGTGTCGGGACTAGCGCCGGAGACCCAGTACTTC. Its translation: CASSFVSGLAPETQYF. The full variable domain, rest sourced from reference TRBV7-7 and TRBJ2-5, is GAGVSQSPRYKVTKRGQDVTLRCDPISSHATLYWYQQALGQGPEFLTYFNYEAQPDKSGLPSDRFSAERPEGSISTLTIQRTEQRDSAMYRCASSFVSGLAPETQYFGPGTRLLVL.

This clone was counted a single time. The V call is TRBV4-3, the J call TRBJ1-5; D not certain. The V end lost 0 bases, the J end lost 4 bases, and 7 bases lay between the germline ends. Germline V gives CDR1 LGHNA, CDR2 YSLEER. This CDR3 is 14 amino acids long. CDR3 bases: TGCGCCAGCAGCCAAGAAACTTTAAATCAGCCCCAGCATTTT. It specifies CASSQETLNQPQHF.

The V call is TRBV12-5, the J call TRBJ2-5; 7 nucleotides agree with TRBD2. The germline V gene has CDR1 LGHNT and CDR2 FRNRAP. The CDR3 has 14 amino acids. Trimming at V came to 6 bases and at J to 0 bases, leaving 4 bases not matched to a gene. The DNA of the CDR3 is TGTGCTAGTGGCTCTGGGGGGGACCAAGAGACCCAGTACTTC. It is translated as CASGSGGDQETQYF.

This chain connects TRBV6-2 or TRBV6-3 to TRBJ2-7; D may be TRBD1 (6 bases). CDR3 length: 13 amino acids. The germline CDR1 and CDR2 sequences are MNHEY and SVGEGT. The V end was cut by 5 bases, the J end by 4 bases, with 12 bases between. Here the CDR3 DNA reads TGTGCCAGCAGTAAGGGACATTCTTACGAGCAGTACGTC. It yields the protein CASSKGHSYEQYV.

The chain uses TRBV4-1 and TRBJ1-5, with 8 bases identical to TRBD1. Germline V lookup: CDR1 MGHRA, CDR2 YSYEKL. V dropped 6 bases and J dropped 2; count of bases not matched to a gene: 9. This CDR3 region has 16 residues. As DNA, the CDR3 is TGCGCCAGCAGACGAGCGACAGGGGATGGCAATCAGCCCCAGCATTTT. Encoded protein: CASRRATGDGNQPQHF.

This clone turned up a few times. CDR3 loop: CASSQWQLNTEAFF. For the CDR3, the DNA is TGTGCCAGCAGCCAATGGCAGTTGAACACTGAAGCTTTCTTT. The J gene is TRBJ1-1, the V gene TRBV3-1 (or the pseudogene TRBV3-2); D gene unclear. The CDR3 runs 14 residues. Per germline, CDR1 LGHDT and CDR2 YNNKEL (reference sequence). V dropped 2 bases and J dropped 0 bases, with 7 bases sitting between them.

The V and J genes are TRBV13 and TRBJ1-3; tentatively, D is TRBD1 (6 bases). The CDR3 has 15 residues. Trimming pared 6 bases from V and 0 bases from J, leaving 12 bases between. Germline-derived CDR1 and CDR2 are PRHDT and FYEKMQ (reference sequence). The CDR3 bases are TGTGCCAGCAGTCCCGGGGACATCTCTGGAAACACCATATATTTT. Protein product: CASSPGDISGNTIYF.

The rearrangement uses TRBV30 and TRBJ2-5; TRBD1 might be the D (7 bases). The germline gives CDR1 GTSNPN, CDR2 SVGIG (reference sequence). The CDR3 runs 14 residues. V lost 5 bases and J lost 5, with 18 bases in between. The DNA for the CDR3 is TGTGCCTGGGGGGCTGGAGGGGGCCGGGAGACCCAGTACTTC. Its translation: CAWGAGGGRETQYF.

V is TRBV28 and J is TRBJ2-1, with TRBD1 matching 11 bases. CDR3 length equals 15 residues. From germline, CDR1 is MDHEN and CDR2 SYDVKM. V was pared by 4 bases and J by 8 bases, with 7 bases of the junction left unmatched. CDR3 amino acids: CASSSSGTGGHEQFF. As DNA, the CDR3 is TGTGCCAGCAGTTCTTCAGGGACAGGGGGTCATGAGCAGTTCTTC.

CDR3 sequence: CASSSGQGFGANVLTF. The CDR3 coding sequence is TGTGCCAGCAGCTCGGGACAGGGGTTTGGGGCCAACGTCCTGACTTTC. The chain carries TRBV11-2 and TRBJ2-6; TRBD1 matches at 10 bases. The J segment lost 3 bases and the V segment lost 4 bases, leaving 3 bases of the junction unmatched. This CDR3 is built from 16 residues. Germline V CDR1 and CDR2: SGHAT, FQNNGV.

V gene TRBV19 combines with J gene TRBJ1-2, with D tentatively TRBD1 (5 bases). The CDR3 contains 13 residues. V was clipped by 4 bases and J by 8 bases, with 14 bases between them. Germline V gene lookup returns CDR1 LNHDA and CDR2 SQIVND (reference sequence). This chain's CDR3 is CASSTSGFDGYTF. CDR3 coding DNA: TGTGCCAGTAGTACGTCAGGGTTTGACGGCTACACCTTC.

CDR3 nucleotides: TGTGCCAGCAGCTGGCAAGATACGCAGTATTTT. As protein: CASSWQDTQYF. The chain couples TRBV7-9 to TRBJ2-3; no reliable D call. The CDR3 covers 11 residues. Germline CDR1 and CDR2: SEHNR and FQNEAQ (reference sequence). V gave up 4 bases and J gave up 5 bases, with 4 bases separating them.

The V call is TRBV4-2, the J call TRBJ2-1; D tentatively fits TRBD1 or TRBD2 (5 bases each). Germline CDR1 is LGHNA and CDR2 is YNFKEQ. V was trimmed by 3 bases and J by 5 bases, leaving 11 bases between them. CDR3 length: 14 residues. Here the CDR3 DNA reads TGTGCCAGCAGCCAGGGGACGGTGAACAATGAGCAGTTCTTC. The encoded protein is CASSQGTVNNEQFF.

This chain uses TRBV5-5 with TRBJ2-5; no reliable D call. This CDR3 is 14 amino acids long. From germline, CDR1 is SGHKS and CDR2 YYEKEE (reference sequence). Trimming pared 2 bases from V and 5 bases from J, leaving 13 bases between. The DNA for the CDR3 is TGTGCCAGCAGCTTTTTTCTCATCGCGGAGACCCAGTACTTC. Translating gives CASSFFLIAETQYF.

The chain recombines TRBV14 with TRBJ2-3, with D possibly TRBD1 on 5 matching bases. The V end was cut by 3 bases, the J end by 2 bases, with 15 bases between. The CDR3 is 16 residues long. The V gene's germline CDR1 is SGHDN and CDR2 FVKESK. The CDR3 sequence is CASSHRVGSTTDTQYF. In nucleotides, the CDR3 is TGTGCCAGCAGCCACAGGGTCGGCAGTACCACAGATACGCAGTATTTT. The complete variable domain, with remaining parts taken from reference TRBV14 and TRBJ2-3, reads EAGVTQFPSHSVIEKGQTVTLRCDPISGHDNLYWYRRVMGKEIKFLLHFVKESKQDESGMPNNRFLAERTGGTYSTLKVQPAELEDSGVYFCASSHRVGSTTDTQYFGPGTRLTVL.

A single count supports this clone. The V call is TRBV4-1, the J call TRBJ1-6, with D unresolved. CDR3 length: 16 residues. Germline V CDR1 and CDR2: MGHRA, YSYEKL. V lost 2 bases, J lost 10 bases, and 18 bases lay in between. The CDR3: CASSQSRAPGVSPLHF. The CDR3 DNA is TGCGCCAGCAGCCAATCCCGGGCCCCCGGGGTCTCACCCCTCCACTTT.

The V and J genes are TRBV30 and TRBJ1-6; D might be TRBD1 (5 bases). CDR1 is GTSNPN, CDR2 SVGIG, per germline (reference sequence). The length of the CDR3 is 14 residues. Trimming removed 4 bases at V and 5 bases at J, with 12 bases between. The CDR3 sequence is CAWNDGAHNSPLHF. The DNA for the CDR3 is TGTGCCTGGAACGATGGGGCGCATAATTCACCCCTCCACTTT.

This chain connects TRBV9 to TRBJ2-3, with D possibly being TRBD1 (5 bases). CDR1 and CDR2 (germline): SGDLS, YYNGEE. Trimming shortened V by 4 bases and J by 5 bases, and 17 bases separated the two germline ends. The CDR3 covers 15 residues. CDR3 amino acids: CASSKRQFIGDTQYF. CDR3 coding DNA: TGTGCCAGCAGCAAGAGACAGTTCATCGGAGATACGCAGTATTTT.

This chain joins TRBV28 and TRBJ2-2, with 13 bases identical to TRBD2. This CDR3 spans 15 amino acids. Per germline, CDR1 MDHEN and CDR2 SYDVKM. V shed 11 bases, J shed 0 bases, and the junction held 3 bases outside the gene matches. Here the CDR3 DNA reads TGTGCCGGTGGGACTAGCGGGGCGAACACCGGGGAGCTGTTTTTT. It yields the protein CAGGTSGANTGELFF.

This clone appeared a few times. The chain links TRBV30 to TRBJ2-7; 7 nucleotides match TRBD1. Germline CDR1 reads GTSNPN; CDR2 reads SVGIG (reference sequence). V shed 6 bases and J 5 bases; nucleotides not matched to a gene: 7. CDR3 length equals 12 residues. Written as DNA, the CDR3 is TGTGCCTGCTTGGGACAGTTAGACGAGCAGTACGTC. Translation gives CACLGQLDEQYV.

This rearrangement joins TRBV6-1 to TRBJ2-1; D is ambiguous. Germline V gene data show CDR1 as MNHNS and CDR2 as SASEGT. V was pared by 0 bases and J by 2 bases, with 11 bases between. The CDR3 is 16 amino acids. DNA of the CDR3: TGTGCCAGCAGTGAAGCGACCACCATCACCTACAATGAGCAGTTCTTC. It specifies CASSEATTITYNEQFF.